This entry lists 9 T cell receptor beta chains sequenced from one sample in a study of T cell responses to AZD1222 COVID-19 vaccine. Using immunoSEQ multiplex PCR, the repertoire was profiled, and TCRdb retains in-frame clones only, with some absent. The table has 95,000 to 150,000 clones, about 89% seen once. The source was peripheral blood, collected on day 0 of AZD1222 vaccination. All receptors come from an adult in good health.

The chain joins TRBV11-3 to TRBJ1-2; the match to TRBD1 covers 8 bases. Germline V CDR1 and CDR2: SGHNT, YENEEA. The CDR3 length is 13 residues. The V gene end was trimmed by 5 bases and the J gene end by 5 bases; junction bases not matched to a gene: 4. CDR3 region: CASSGGQVYGYTF. DNA for the CDR3: TGTGCCAGCAGCGGGGGACAGGTTTATGGCTACACCTTC.

The chain is built from TRBV19 and TRBJ1-3; TRBD1 is a possible D gene (5 bases). The ends were cut back, 5 bases at V and 4 bases at J, with 18 bases in the middle. This CDR3 comprises 16 residues. Germline V CDR1 and CDR2: LNHDA, SQIVND (reference sequence). The CDR3 is CASSSYEGLGGNTIYF. CDR3 DNA sequence: TGTGCCAGTAGTTCCTACGAGGGGCTAGGAGGAAACACCATATATTTT.

As to this clone: Mismatch with germline at one junction end may stem from a read error. V and J are TRBV19 and TRBJ1-1; weak D call: TRBD1 (5 bases). The CDR3 spans 11 residues. Germline V lookup: CDR1 LNHDA, CDR2 SQIVND (reference sequence). This CDR3 is CASSLRKQEIF. DNA of the CDR3: TGTGCCAGTAGTCTCAGGAAACAGGAGATCTTT. Filled out from reference TRBV19 and TRBJ1-1, the complete variable domain reads DGGITQSPKYLFRKEGQNVTLSCEQNLNHDAMYWYRQDPGQGLRLIYYSQIVNDFQKGDIAEGYSVSREKKESFPLTVTSAQKNPTAFYLCASSLRKQEIFGQGTRLTVV.

The chain joins TRBV7-9 to TRBJ2-1; TRBD2 aligns across 8 bases. The CDR3 is 16 amino acids. CDR1 SEHNR and CDR2 FQNEAQ come from the germline V gene (reference sequence). Trimming took 3 bases from V and 5 from J; bases not matched to a gene: 9. This CDR3 is CASSFEGLGLHNEQFF. The CDR3 DNA sequence: TGTGCCAGCAGCTTCGAGGGACTAGGTTTACACAATGAGCAGTTCTTC.

The chain links TRBV2 to TRBJ2-7; D ambiguous. This CDR3 has 14 amino acids. V lost 1 base and J 3 bases, leaving 10 bases between the germline ends. The V gene's germline CDR1 is SNHLY and CDR2 FYNNEI. The CDR3 nucleotides are TGTGCCAGCAGTGAAGTTAAGGGAATCTACGAGCAGTACTTC. Amino acid sequence: CASSEVKGIYEQYF.

The chain has TRBV7-2 and TRBJ2-7, with D unclear. Germline V gene sequence: CDR1 SGHTA, CDR2 FQGNSA. Trimming cost V 4 bases and J 2 bases, with 9 bases left between them. CDR3 length: 13 amino acids. The CDR3 reads CASSSSVPYEQYF. CDR3 DNA: TGTGCCAGCAGCTCCTCGGTACCCTACGAGCAGTACTTC.

The chain uses TRBV28 and TRBJ1-5, with 8 bases matching TRBD1. Germline V lookup: CDR1 MDHEN, CDR2 SYDVKM. V lost 6 bases to trimming and J lost 3 bases; unmatched junction nucleotides: 7. This CDR3 has 15 residues. CDR3 loop: CASSPDRETNQPQHF. DNA for the CDR3: TGTGCCAGCAGCCCGGACAGGGAGACCAATCAGCCCCAGCATTTT.

The V gene is TRBV30, the J gene TRBJ2-4; 8 bases are shared with TRBD1. The CDR3 is 14 residues long. The V gene end was trimmed by 3 bases and the J gene end by 9 bases; junction bases not matched to a gene: 10. The germline V gene has CDR1 GTSNPN and CDR2 SVGIG (reference sequence). The CDR3: CAWSVFTGGSIQYF. The CDR3, as DNA: TGTGCCTGGAGCGTTTTTACAGGGGGAAGCATTCAGTACTTC.

The chain employs TRBV7-6 and TRBJ2-2; D is possibly TRBD2 (6 bases). Germline CDR1 and CDR2: SGHVS and FNYEAQ. V lost 5 bases to trimming and J lost 0 bases, with 13 bases between them. This CDR3 has 16 residues. This CDR3 reads CASSPTASANTGELFF. The CDR3 nucleotides read TGTGCCAGCAGCCCGACGGCTAGCGCGAACACCGGGGAGCTGTTTTTT. The complete variable domain, with remaining parts taken from reference TRBV7-6 and TRBJ2-2, reads GAGVSQSPRYKVTKRGQDVALRCDPISGHVSLYWYRQALGQGPEFLTYFNYEAQQDKSGLPNDRFSAERPEGSISTLTIQRTEQRDSAMYRCASSPTASANTGELFFGEGSRLTVL.